This TCR beta chain derives from a study of radiation and T cells in renal cell carcinoma. Sequenced by immunoSEQ multiplex PCR; TCRdb stores in-frame clones only, minus some. The repertoire holds under 9,000 clones, with roughly 66% as singletons. Regarding treatment: treatment-naive control, cytoreductive nephrectomy. Trimming left V 9 bases short and J 1 base short, with 9 bases between. Germline V gene sequence: CDR1 MNHNS, CDR2 SASEGT. The CDR3 covers 12 residues. The chain couples TRBV6-1 to TRBJ1-1; possibly TRBD1 for D (5 bases). The starting material was tumor tissue, obtained from a patient whose treatment was nephrectomy without radiotherapy. The receptor was isolated from a man in his 60s with renal cell carcinoma. This CDR3 is CASGRGNTEAFF. DNA for the CDR3: TGTGCCAGTGGGAGGGGGAACACTGAAGCTTTCTTT.